This T cell receptor (beta chain) was identified in a study of cytomegalovirus exposure and HLA in healthy donors. Primers: 60 Vbeta forward and 13 Jbeta reverse. Sequencing used immunoSEQ multiplex PCR; TCRdb keeps in-frame clones, though not all of them. This sample carries 200,000 to 250,000 clones, roughly 84% of them seen once, and the ten largest clones take 1.3% to 1.5%. This CDR3 has 15 residues. CDR1 and CDR2 from the germline V gene are SGHTA and FQGNSA. V was pared by 3 bases and J by 11 bases, with 22 bases between. The sequenced sample consisted of PBMCs. V and J are TRBV7-2 and TRBJ1-1, with a weak D call TRBD1 (6 bases). The TCR originated in a girl aged 5 to 17 in good health and CMV-seronegative. The CDR3 reads CASSLRRDTQAGAFF. CDR3 DNA: TGTGCCAGCAGCTTGCGCCGGGACACTCAAGCAGGGGCTTTCTTT.